The 30 T cell receptor beta chains reported below all come from one sample, sequenced in a study of shared clonotypes between healthy human individuals. Some clones are missing from TCRdb's copy, which holds only in-frame ones; the method was immunoSEQ multiplex PCR. The table shows about 490,000 clones, with approximately 84% occurring only once. Specimen: PBMCs. The receptors stem from a woman between 40 and 50 years old in good health. Some clones in this sample may be carry-over from other donors' samples.

The rearrangement uses TRBV29-1 and TRBJ1-5; 7 nucleotides line up with TRBD1. Germline CDR1 is SQVTM and CDR2 is ANQGSEA. This CDR3 has 13 residues. The J segment lost 3 bases and the V segment lost 4 bases, leaving 3 bases of the junction unmatched. The CDR3 here is CSVAGQVNQPQHF. Written as DNA, the CDR3 is TGCAGCGTTGCCGGACAGGTCAATCAGCCCCAGCATTTT.

This clone occurred once. The chain joins TRBV30 to TRBJ1-2; the D gene is possibly TRBD1 (6 bases). This CDR3 has 13 residues. CDR1 is GTSNPN, CDR2 SVGIG, per germline (reference sequence). Trimming shortened V by 2 bases and J by 2 bases, and 9 bases separated the two germline ends. The CDR3 here is CAWSRDTNYGYTF. CDR3 DNA: TGTGCCTGGAGTCGGGACACCAACTATGGCTACACCTTC. Looking up the rest from reference TRBV30 and TRBJ1-2 gives the full variable domain: SQTIHQWPATLVQPVGSPLSLECTVEGTSNPNLYWYRQAAGRGLQLLFYSVGIGQISSEVPQNLSASRPQDRQFILSSKKLLLSDSGFYLCAWSRDTNYGYTFGSGTRLTVV.

The chain recombines TRBV14 with TRBJ1-1, with TRBD1 identical over 7 bases. CDR1 and CDR2 (germline): SGHDN, FVKESK. Trimming removed 5 bases from V and 5 bases from J; junction bases left unmatched: 5. The CDR3 is 13 residues long. CDR3 in DNA: TGTGCCAGCAGCTCCGTCAGGGGGACTGAAGCTTTCTTT. Protein product: CASSSVRGTEAFF.

This clone has just a few counts. The genes are TRBV7-9 and TRBJ1-3, with D perhaps TRBD1 (6 bases). The CDR3 length is 14 residues. V was shortened by 5 bases and J by 2 bases, with 10 bases between the two germline ends. Germline values: CDR1 SEHNR, CDR2 FQNEAQ (reference sequence). The CDR3 protein is CASSRTVTGNTIYF. The CDR3 coding sequence is TGTGCCAGCAGCCGGACAGTAACTGGAAACACCATATATTTT.

The chain employs TRBV15 and TRBJ2-3, with D perhaps matching TRBD2 (6 bases). Germline loops: CDR1 LNHNV, CDR2 YYDKDF (reference sequence). This CDR3 comprises 17 residues. Trimming stripped 0 bases from V and 3 bases from J, with 16 bases between. The CDR3 bases are TGTGCCACCAGCAGAGAGGGTCGTACCGGGGGAACAGATACGCAGTATTTT. Amino acid sequence: CATSREGRTGGTDTQYF.

The genes are TRBV5-1 and TRBJ2-7; 15 bases are a match to TRBD2. This CDR3 spans 19 amino acids. Trimming removed 4 bases from V and 0 bases from J; junction bases left unmatched: 11. CDR1 SGHRS and CDR2 YFSETQ come from the germline V gene. In DNA form, the CDR3 reads TGCGCCAGCAGCCTACTTCCCGGGACTAGCGGGAGGAGCTCCTACGAGCAGTACTTC. Encoded protein: CASSLLPGTSGRSSYEQYF.

The rearrangement links TRBV7-6 to TRBJ1-4; TRBD1 might be the D (6 bases). Trimming took off 3 bases at V and 10 bases at J, with 15 bases between the two ends. The CDR3 length is 14 residues. In germline, CDR1 is SGHVS, CDR2 FNYEAQ. CDR3 in amino acids: CASSFSGTTGKLFF. The DNA of the CDR3 is TGTGCCAGCAGCTTCTCCGGGACAACCGGAAAACTGTTTTTT.

The V call is TRBV28, the J call TRBJ2-1; the match to TRBD2 covers 7 bases. The CDR3 contains 15 residues. Per the germline V gene, CDR1 is MDHEN and CDR2 is SYDVKM. Trimming took 7 bases from V and 2 from J; bases not matched to a gene: 8. The CDR3 DNA follows: TGTGCCAGCACCCGGGGTGGGGGGGCCTACAATGAGCAGTTCTTC. It codes for CASTRGGGAYNEQFF.

Turning to this clone: This CDR3 is also generated by other DNA sequences in the sample. V and J are TRBV10-2 and TRBJ1-1; tentative D call: TRBD1 (6 bases). CDR3 length: 13 residues. The ends were cut back, 4 bases at V and 1 base at J, with 7 bases in the middle. Per germline, CDR1 WSHSY and CDR2 SAAADI. The DNA of the CDR3 is TGCGCCAGCAGTGGGACAGAGAACACTGAAGCTTTCTTT. Translated: CASSGTENTEAFF.

In its sample, this clone was seen a few times. The chain is built from TRBV7-6 and TRBJ1-1, with unresolved D. Trimming took 5 bases from V and 5 from J, leaving 21 bases between them. Per the germline V gene, CDR1 is SGHVS and CDR2 is FNYEAQ. This CDR3 is built from 16 residues. The CDR3 region is CASSPDSGISGTEAFF. CDR3 bases: TGTGCCAGCAGCCCGGACTCCGGTATAAGCGGGACTGAAGCTTTCTTT.

The chain links TRBV28 to TRBJ1-1, with D possibly being TRBD1 (5 bases). Germline CDR1 MDHEN, CDR2 SYDVKM. The CDR3 length is 14 residues. V was shortened by 4 bases and J by 2 bases, with 11 bases between the two germline ends. The CDR3 DNA sequence: TGTGCCAGCAGTTGGGACCGACCTAACACTGAAGCTTTCTTT. Protein: CASSWDRPNTEAFF.

In regard to this clone: Compared with germline, one end of the junction differs, possibly owing to a read error. V is TRBV7-7 and J is TRBJ2-5, with 12 bases aligning to TRBD1. Germline V gene data show CDR1 as SSHAT and CDR2 as FNYEAQ (reference sequence). The CDR3 spans 15 residues. The CDR3 bases are TGTGCTAGCAGCTATGGGACAGGGGGCGTGGAGACCCAGTACTTC. Translated: CASSYGTGGVETQYF.

V and J are TRBV10-3 and TRBJ2-7, with TRBD2 matching over 12 bases. CDR3 length: 13 amino acids. Germline V gene sequence: CDR1 ENHRY, CDR2 SYGVKD. The V segment lost 10 bases and the J segment 3 bases; nucleotides outside the gene matches: 4. CDR3 region: CATGLAGNYEQYF. CDR3 nucleotide sequence: TGTGCCACCGGACTAGCGGGAAACTACGAGCAGTACTTC.

This clone was recorded a few times. The chain uses TRBV5-4 and TRBJ2-7; D perhaps matches TRBD2 (6 bases). Germline V gives CDR1 SGHNT, CDR2 YYREEE (reference sequence). V dropped 0 bases and J dropped 5 bases, with 18 bases sitting between them. This CDR3 region has 16 residues. The CDR3 is CASSLAGGTQRHEQYF. CDR3 sequence (DNA): TGTGCCAGCAGCTTGGCCGGTGGGACTCAGCGGCACGAGCAGTACTTC.

This clone has a single count. The J gene is TRBJ2-3, the V gene TRBV6-6; 8 nucleotides line up with TRBD2. Per germline, CDR1 MNHNY and CDR2 SVGAGI (reference sequence). V dropped 5 bases and J dropped 0; count of bases not matched to a gene: 7. The CDR3 sequence is 16 residues long. CDR3 sequence (DNA): TGTGCCAGCAGTCAACTAGCGGATTCTAGCACAGATACGCAGTATTTT. It yields the protein CASSQLADSSTDTQYF.

The chain links TRBV10-2 to TRBJ2-2; a weak D match, TRBD1 (6 bases). Germline V gene lookup returns CDR1 WSHSY and CDR2 SAAADI. This CDR3 comprises 14 residues. V lost 8 bases, J lost 10 bases, and 20 bases lay in between. CDR3 region: CASLRDTGSLELFF. For the CDR3, the DNA is TGCGCCAGCCTACGGGACACGGGGTCGTTGGAGCTGTTTTTT.

Details on this clone: A far larger clone is one nucleotide away, so this likely arose from a read error. The rearrangement joins TRBV30 to TRBJ2-6, with D perhaps matching TRBD2 (5 bases). In germline, CDR1 is GTSNPN, CDR2 SVGIG (reference sequence). V was clipped by 0 bases and J by 1 base, with 10 bases between them. This CDR3 is built from 16 residues. For the CDR3, the DNA is TGTGCCTGGAGTGTTACGGGGTTATCTGGGGCCAACGTCCTGACTTTC. It encodes CAWSVTGLSGANVLTF.

Many counts were recorded for this clone. Other DNA sequences within the sample encode an identical CDR3. V is TRBV5-1 and J is TRBJ2-1; 9 bases align to TRBD2. The CDR3 sequence is 15 residues long. V dropped 2 bases and J dropped 5; count of bases not matched to a gene: 5. Germline CDR1 SGHRS, CDR2 YFSETQ. The CDR3 loop reads CASSLAGLANNEQFF. The CDR3 DNA is TGCGCCAGCAGCTTAGCGGGACTAGCAAACAATGAGCAGTTCTTC.

This chain uses TRBV18 with TRBJ2-3; 9 bases line up with TRBD2. The CDR3 loop spans 16 amino acids. Germline CDR1 is KGHSH and CDR2 is LQKENI. V was pared by 6 bases and J by 0 bases, with 7 bases of the junction left unmatched. CDR3 in DNA: TGTGCCAGCTCCCCGACTAGCGGAACTAGCACAGATACGCAGTATTTT. Protein product: CASSPTSGTSTDTQYF.

Concerning this clone: An end of the junction differs from the germline gene, which may be a read error. V is TRBV7-7 and J is TRBJ2-2; D is undetermined. The CDR3 runs 15 residues. Germline V gives CDR1 SSHAT, CDR2 FNYEAQ (reference sequence). The DNA for the CDR3 is TGTGCTAGCAGCTTATCCCCCCCCAACACCGGGGAGCTGTTTTTT. Translating it yields CASSLSPPNTGELFF.

V is TRBV5-1 and J is TRBJ1-2, with 7 bases identical to TRBD1. Germline CDR1 reads SGHRS; CDR2 reads YFSETQ. V shed 0 bases, J shed 5 bases, and the junction held 4 bases outside the gene matches. This CDR3 region has 14 residues. The CDR3 DNA sequence: TGCGCCAGCAGCTTGGGTTGGACAGGATATGGCTACACCTTC. Its translation is CASSLGWTGYGYTF.

The chain uses TRBV14 and TRBJ1-3; TRBD1 might be the D (5 bases). V was clipped by 1 base and J by 4 bases, with 8 bases between them. CDR1 and CDR2 from the germline V gene are SGHDN and FVKESK. The length of the CDR3 is 14 residues. CDR3 nucleotides: TGTGCCAGCAGCCAAGTAAGGGACGGAAACACCATATATTTT. It codes for CASSQVRDGNTIYF.

This clone has just one count. This sequence joins TRBV7-9 and TRBJ2-7; possible D gene TRBD1, 6 bases. This CDR3 spans 17 amino acids. Deletions cut 5 bases from V and 6 bases from J, with 26 bases between. CDR1 and CDR2 (germline): SEHNR, FQNEAQ (reference sequence). CDR3 protein: CASSPSVGAALPREQYF. The CDR3 bases are TGTGCCAGCAGCCCCTCGGTGGGGGCCGCTTTGCCGCGCGAGCAGTACTTC.

V usage is TRBV25-1 and J usage is TRBJ2-7, with D possibly being TRBD1 (6 bases). The CDR3 consists of 13 residues. CDR1 is MGHDK and CDR2 is SYGVNS in the germline V gene. The V and J ends lost 4 bases and 2 bases respectively, with 9 bases between them. The CDR3 DNA reads as TGTGCCAGCAGTGCAGGGGTTCCCTACGAGCAGTACTTC. It yields the protein CASSAGVPYEQYF.

This clone was counted a single time. A read error is possible here, since a much larger clone lies one base away. The chain links TRBV11-1 to TRBJ2-6, with D possibly being TRBD1 or TRBD2 (5 bases each). Germline lookup yields CDR1 SGHAT and CDR2 FQDESV (reference sequence). The CDR3 loop spans 16 amino acids. This CDR3 reads CVSGPGQGNGANVLTF. DNA for the CDR3: TGTGTCAGCGGCCCGGGCCAGGGTAATGGGGCCAACGTCCTGACTTTC.

This clone was counted at least ten times. The chain combines TRBV18 with TRBJ2-2; 7 bases fit TRBD1. The CDR3 is 13 residues long. Germline V gives CDR1 KGHSH, CDR2 LQKENI. J gave up 6 bases and V 3 bases, and 1 base lay outside the gene matches. This CDR3 is CASSPTGAGELFF. CDR3 bases: TGTGCCAGCTCACCTACAGGGGCCGGGGAGCTGTTTTTT.

This clone was seen only a few times. The rearrangement uses TRBV18 and TRBJ2-7, with TRBD2 matching over 9 bases. The CDR3 covers 15 residues. Germline CDR1 KGHSH, CDR2 LQKENI. V lost 0 bases to trimming and J lost 6 bases; unmatched junction nucleotides: 6. CDR3 sequence (DNA): TGTGCCAGCTCACCACCGGGTAGCGGGAGAGCCGAGCAGTACTTC. It is translated as CASSPPGSGRAEQYF.

As regards this clone: A far larger clone is one nucleotide away, so this likely arose from a read error. The sample holds other DNA sequences that translate to the same CDR3. The chain couples TRBV30 to TRBJ1-5, with D possibly matching TRBD1 (5 bases). Looked up from germline, CDR1 is GTSNPN and CDR2 is SVGIG (reference sequence). CDR3 size: 14 residues. The CDR3 DNA is TGTGCCTGGAGTGGGGGTTTAGGGGATCAGCCTCAGCATTTT. The encoded protein is CAWSGGLGDQPQHF.

A note on this clone: With a far larger clone one base away, a read error is the likely cause. This chain uses TRBV5-1 with TRBJ2-3, with D unclear. The V gene's germline CDR1 is SGHRS and CDR2 YFSETQ. Trimming cost V 4 bases and J 2 bases, with 11 bases left between them. The CDR3 length is 14 residues. The CDR3 is CASSPTTNTDTQYF. CDR3 coding DNA: TGCGCCAGCAGCCCTACAACTAACACAGATACGCAGTATTTT.

A note on this clone: This likely traces to a read error, being one base from a far larger clone. Because it lacks the conserved phenylalanine or tryptophan at the end, this CDR3 is likely a read error. V gene TRBV2 combines with J gene TRBJ1-2; 7 bases line up with TRBD1. Trimming cost V 8 bases and J 6 bases; bases outside gene matches: 6. Germline CDR1 and CDR2: SNHLY and FYNNEI. The CDR3 contains 12 residues. In nucleotides, the CDR3 is TGTGCCAGCCAAGGACAGGTGGATGGCTACACCTTA. Translated, it gives CASQGQVDGYTL.